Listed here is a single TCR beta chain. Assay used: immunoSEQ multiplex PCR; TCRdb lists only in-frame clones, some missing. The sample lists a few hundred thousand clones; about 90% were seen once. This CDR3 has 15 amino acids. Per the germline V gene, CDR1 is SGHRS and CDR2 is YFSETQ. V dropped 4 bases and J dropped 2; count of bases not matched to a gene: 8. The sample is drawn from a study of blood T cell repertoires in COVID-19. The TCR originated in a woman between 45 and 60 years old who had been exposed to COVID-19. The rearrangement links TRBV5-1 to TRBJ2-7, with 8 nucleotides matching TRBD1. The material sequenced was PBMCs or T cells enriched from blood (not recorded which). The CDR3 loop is CASSLDRVVAYEQYF. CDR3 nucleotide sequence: TGCGCCAGCAGCCTGGACAGGGTGGTGGCCTACGAGCAGTACTTC.